Following are 7 T cell receptor beta chains from one sample sequenced in a study of neurological immune-mediated disorders. TCRdb reprocessed the 5' RACE reads with MiXCR, giving one entry per CDR3 protein. Of more than 75,000 distinct CDR3 sequences in the sample, around 10% were seen once. The sequenced material came from PBMCs. The receptors were gathered from a man aged 35-49 years in good health.

This clonotype was counted at least ten times. The gene calls are TRBV5-5 and TRBJ2-7, with 9 nucleotides matching TRBD1. CDR3 length equals 15 residues. The V and J ends lost 0 bases and 6 bases, in that order; junction bases with no gene match: 7. CDR1 is SGHKS, CDR2 YYEKEE, per germline (reference sequence). The CDR3 is CASSLGDRVQSEQYF. The CDR3 DNA reads as TGTGCCAGCAGCTTGGGGGACAGGGTACAGTCCGAGCAGTACTTC. Filled out from reference TRBV5-5 and TRBJ2-7, the complete variable domain reads DAGVTQSPTHLIKTRGQQVTLRCSPISGHKSVSWYQQVLGQGPQFIFQYYEKEERGRGNFPDRFSARQFPNYSSELNVNALLLGDSALYLCASSLGDRVQSEQYFGPGTRLTVT.

This clonotype has a count of ten or more. The chain joins TRBV3-1 to TRBJ2-1; the match to TRBD1 covers 8 bases. V lost 2 bases to trimming and J lost 6 bases; unmatched junction nucleotides: 3. Germline V gene lookup returns CDR1 LGHDT and CDR2 YNNKEL (reference sequence). The CDR3 has 14 amino acids. The CDR3 region is CASSQKTGGNEQFF. DNA of the CDR3: TGTGCCAGCAGCCAAAAAACAGGGGGCAATGAGCAGTTCTTC.

This clonotype was seen repeatedly, ten times or more. CDR3 amino acids: CSVEDHSVSSYEQYF. Written as DNA, the CDR3 is TGCAGCGTTGAAGACCATAGCGTTAGCTCCTACGAGCAGTACTTC. The J gene is TRBJ2-7, the V gene TRBV29-1; D is perhaps TRBD2 (5 bases). The length of the CDR3 is 15 residues. Between the trimmed V and J ends, which lost 0 bases and 0 bases, there was a span of 12 bases. CDR1 is SQVTM, CDR2 ANQGSEA, per germline.

The V call is TRBV7-7, the J call TRBJ2-5; 7 bases line up with TRBD2. Germline assignment: CDR1 SSHAT and CDR2 FNYEAQ (reference sequence). The CDR3 length is 16 residues. Trimming took 5 bases from V and 5 from J; bases not matched to a gene: 14. The CDR3 spells CASSNELTGGGETQYF. The CDR3 nucleotides are TGTGCCAGCAGCAACGAGTTGACTGGGGGGGGGGAGACCCAGTACTTC.

This clonotype was recorded many times. This sequence joins TRBV9 and TRBJ2-1; D remains ambiguous. CDR1 is SGDLS, CDR2 YYNGEE, per germline. Trimming removed 2 bases from V and 8 bases from J, with 8 bases in between. There are 12 residues in the CDR3. In nucleotides, the CDR3 is TGTGCCAGCAGCGTTAGGTCCGATGAGCAGTTCTTC. The encoded protein is CASSVRSDEQFF.

The rearrangement joins TRBV20-1 to TRBJ1-2; 9 bases are shared with TRBD1. Germline CDR1 is DFQATT and CDR2 is SNEGSKA (reference sequence). With V trimmed by 3 bases and J by 6 bases, 11 bases remained unmatched. The CDR3 runs to 15 residues. The CDR3 loop is CSASRGQGWSHGYTF. The CDR3 DNA reads TGCAGTGCTAGTCGGGGACAGGGTTGGAGTCATGGCTACACCTTC.

This clonotype was seen only a few times. The chain carries TRBV20-1 and TRBJ2-7; no clear D gene. This CDR3 comprises 11 residues. Between the trimmed V and J ends, which lost 1 base and 0 bases, there was a span of 1 base. Germline V gives CDR1 DFQATT, CDR2 SNEGSKA (reference sequence). CDR3: CSARGSYEQYF. CDR3 in DNA: TGCAGTGCTAGAGGCTCCTACGAGCAGTACTTC.